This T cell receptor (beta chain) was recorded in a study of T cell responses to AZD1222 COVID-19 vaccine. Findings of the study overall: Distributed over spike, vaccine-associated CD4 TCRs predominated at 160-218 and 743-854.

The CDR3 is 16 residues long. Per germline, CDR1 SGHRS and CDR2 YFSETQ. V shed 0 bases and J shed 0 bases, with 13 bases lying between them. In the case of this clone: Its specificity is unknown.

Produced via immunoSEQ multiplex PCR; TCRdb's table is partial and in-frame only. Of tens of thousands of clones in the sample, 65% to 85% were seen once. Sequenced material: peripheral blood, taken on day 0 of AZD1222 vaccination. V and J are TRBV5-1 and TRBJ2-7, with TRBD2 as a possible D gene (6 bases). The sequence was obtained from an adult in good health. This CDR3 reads CASSLGLAQSSYEQYF. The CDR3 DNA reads TGCGCCAGCAGCTTGGGTCTAGCGCAGAGCTCCTACGAGCAGTACTTC.